The rows below give T cell receptor beta chains drawn from one sample of a study of blood T cell repertoires in COVID-19. The protocol was immunoSEQ multiplex PCR, while the TCRdb copy is restricted to in-frame clones and leaves out a portion. The table lists roughly 59,000 clones, more than 60% of them singletons. Source material: peripheral blood. These receptor sequences come from a human donor in a cohort sampled during active COVID-19. CDR3s include the opening cysteine and the closing phenylalanine or tryptophan. Each record gives: D gene, J gene, V gene, clone size, CDR3 protein, CDR3 DNA. The D gene is left open where the match is weak. Clone size is given for some rows only: seen once, a few or many times, or a class if the clone is expanded.

>-|TRBJ1-5|TRBV3-1/TRBV3-2|-
CASSQATVQPQHF
TGTGCCAGCAGCCAAGCAACGGTTCAGCCCCAGCATTTT
>-|TRBJ1-1|TRBV7-2|-
CASSPRGGTEAFF
TGTGCCAGCAGCCCGCGGGGGGGGACCGAAGCTTTCTTT
>-|TRBJ2-1|TRBV28|-
CASRSLNEQFF
TGTGCCAGCAGATCATTGAATGAGCAGTTCTTC
>TRBD1|TRBJ1-1|TRBV24-1|-
CATSDRGYTEAFF
TGTGCCACCAGTGACAGGGGGTACACTGAAGCTTTCTTT
>-|TRBJ2-5|TRBV5-1|-
CASSYVHGDQETQYF
TGCGCCAGCAGCTATGTTCACGGTGACCAAGAGACCCAGTACTTC
>TRBD2|TRBJ2-4|TRBV4-2|-
CASSLRLADKNIQYF
TGTGCCAGCAGCCTACGACTAGCAGACAAAAACATTCAGTACTTC
>TRBD2|TRBJ2-1|TRBV11-2|-
CASSLTSGRWGEQFF
TGTGCCAGCAGCCTCACTAGCGGGAGGTGGGGCGAGCAGTTCTTC
>-|TRBJ1-5|TRBV24-1|-
CATSARGGGDQPQHF
TGTGCCACCAGTGCTCGTGGTGGGGGGGATCAGCCCCAGCATTTT
>TRBD1|TRBJ2-3|TRBV10-1|-
CASSESGGRDTQYF
TGCGCCAGCAGTGAATCAGGGGGCAGAGATACGCAGTATTTT
>TRBD2|TRBJ2-1|TRBV28|-
CASSAGTSGFYNEQFF
TGTGCCAGCAGTGCCGGGACTAGCGGTTTCTACAATGAGCAGTTCTTC
>TRBD1|TRBJ1-2|TRBV7-8|-
CASSPKGQADPLAGYTF
TGTGCCAGCAGCCCTAAAGGACAGGCCGACCCCCTTGCTGGCTACACCTTC
>-|TRBJ1-1|TRBV6-5|-
CASSYREGTEAFF
TGTGCCAGCAGTTACCGTGAGGGCACTGAAGCTTTCTTT
>-|TRBJ2-5|TRBV5-4|-
CASSPGQETQYF
TGTGCCAGCAGCCCAGGCCAAGAGACCCAGTACTTC
>-|TRBJ2-7|TRBV28|few
CASSHDRYEQYF
TGTGCCAGCAGCCACGACAGATACGAGCAGTACTTC
>-|TRBJ2-1|TRBV6-4|-
CASSEESGSYNEQFF
TGTGCCAGCAGTGAGGAGAGCGGCTCCTACAATGAGCAGTTCTTC
>-|TRBJ2-3|TRBV7-8|once
CASSTGMGTDTQYF
TGTGCCAGCAGCACAGGGATGGGCACAGATACGCAGTATTTT
>TRBD2|TRBJ2-1|TRBV28|-
CASSLFGMGTSGSSYNEQFF
TGTGCCAGCAGTTTATTTGGGATGGGGACTAGCGGGAGCTCCTACAATGAGCAGTTCTTC
>TRBD2|TRBJ2-7|TRBV29-1|-
CSVEGYVERGTSEQYF
TGCAGCGTTGAAGGTTATGTGGAGCGGGGTACGAGCGAGCAGTACTTC
>TRBD2|TRBJ2-3|TRBV9|-
CASSVGKTSVFTDTQYF
TGTGCCAGCAGCGTAGGCAAGACTAGCGTCTTCACAGATACGCAGTATTTT
>-|TRBJ2-5|TRBV18|-
CASSPYQETQYF
TGTGCCAGCTCTCCGTACCAAGAGACCCAGTACTTC
>-|TRBJ1-2|TRBV7-9|once
CASSLAIAGLGYTF
TGTGCCAGCAGCTTAGCTATCGCGGGTCTTGGCTACACCTTC
>-|TRBJ1-1|TRBV5-6|-
CASSLNHREAFF
TGTGCCAGCAGCTTAAATCACAGGGAAGCTTTCTTT
>-|TRBJ2-3|TRBV4-3|-
CASSQGQTPSTDTQYF
TGCGCCAGCAGCCAAGGACAGACTCCTAGCACAGATACGCAGTATTTT
>-|TRBJ2-1|TRBV12-3/TRBV12-4|-
CASSLGAGREQFF
TGTGCCAGCAGTTTAGGTGCGGGACGGGAGCAGTTCTTC
>-|TRBJ2-5|TRBV6-5|-
CASSSPGQGQETQYF
TGTGCCAGCAGTTCCCCGGGACAAGGACAAGAGACCCAGTACTTC
>TRBD1|TRBJ1-2|TRBV4-1|few
CASSHGGQGSDGYTF
TGCGCCAGCAGCCATGGGGGACAGGGAAGCGATGGCTACACCTTC